This T cell receptor beta chain emerged from a study of blood T cell repertoires in COVID-19. Study information: The analysed material was cDNA or gDNA that came from T cells, B-cell-depleted T cells, or PBMCs.

The germline CDR1 and CDR2 sequences are MDHEN and SYDVKM. CDR3 length: 17 amino acids. The V and J ends lost 3 bases and 0 bases respectively, with 17 bases between them. The assay was immunoSEQ multiplex PCR, and TCRdb's table has in-frame clones only and misses some. The sample lists about 320,000 clones, approximately 81% occurring once. Sequenced input: PBMCs or T cells enriched from blood (not recorded which). This receptor was taken from a woman in her twenties or thirties who had been exposed to COVID-19. The chain uses TRBV28 and TRBJ1-2; D possibly corresponds to TRBD1 (5 bases). Here the CDR3 reads CASSFQSRGTSNYGYTF. CDR3 nucleotides: TGTGCCAGCAGTTTCCAGTCGCGGGGGACCTCTAACTATGGCTACACCTTC.